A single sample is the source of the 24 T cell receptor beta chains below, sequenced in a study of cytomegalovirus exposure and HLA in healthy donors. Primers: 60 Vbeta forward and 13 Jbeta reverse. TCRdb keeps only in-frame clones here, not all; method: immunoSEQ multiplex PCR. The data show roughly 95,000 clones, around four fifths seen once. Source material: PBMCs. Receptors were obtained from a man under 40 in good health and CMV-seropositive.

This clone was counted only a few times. CDR3 protein: CASSWTGQGPQHF. CDR3 DNA sequence: TGTGCCAGCAGTTGGACAGGTCAGGGGCCCCAGCATTTT. The V gene is TRBV6-5, the J gene TRBJ1-5; TRBD1 matches 7 bases. This CDR3 has 13 amino acids. V gave up 4 bases and J gave up 9 bases; unmatched junction bases: 6. Germline values: CDR1 MNHEY, CDR2 SVGAGI.

The CDR3: CASSQEGTTNQPQHF. In nucleotides, the CDR3 is TGCGCCAGCAGCCAAGAAGGGACAACGAATCAGCCCCAGCATTTT. V is TRBV4-1 and J is TRBJ1-5; TRBD1 might be the D (6 bases). V was clipped by 0 bases and J by 4 bases, with 10 bases between them. Germline values: CDR1 MGHRA, CDR2 YSYEKL. The CDR3 runs to 15 residues.

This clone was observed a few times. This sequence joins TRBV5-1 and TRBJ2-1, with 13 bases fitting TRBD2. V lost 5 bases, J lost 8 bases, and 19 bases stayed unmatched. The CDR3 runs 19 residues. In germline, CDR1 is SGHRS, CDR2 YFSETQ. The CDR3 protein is CASSTEVLAGGPSGDEQFF. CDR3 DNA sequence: TGCGCCAGCAGTACCGAGGTACTAGCGGGAGGGCCCTCGGGCGATGAGCAGTTCTTC.

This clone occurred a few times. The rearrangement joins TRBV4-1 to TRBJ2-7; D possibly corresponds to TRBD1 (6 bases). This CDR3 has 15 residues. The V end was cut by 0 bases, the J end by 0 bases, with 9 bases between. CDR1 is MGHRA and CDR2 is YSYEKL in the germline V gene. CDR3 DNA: TGCGCCAGCAGCCAAGAGGACAGAATCTCCTACGAGCAGTACTTC. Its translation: CASSQEDRISYEQYF.

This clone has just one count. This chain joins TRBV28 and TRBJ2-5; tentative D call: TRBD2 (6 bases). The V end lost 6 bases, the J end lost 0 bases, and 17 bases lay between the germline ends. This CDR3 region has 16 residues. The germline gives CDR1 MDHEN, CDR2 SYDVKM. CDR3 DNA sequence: TGTGCCAGCAGAACTCCTGCGGGACGAAACCAAGAGACCCAGTACTTC. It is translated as CASRTPAGRNQETQYF.

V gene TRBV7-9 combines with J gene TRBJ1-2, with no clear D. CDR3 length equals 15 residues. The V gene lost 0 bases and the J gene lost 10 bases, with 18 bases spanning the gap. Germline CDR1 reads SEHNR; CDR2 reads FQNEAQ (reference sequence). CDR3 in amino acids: CASSLAPQSKRDYTF. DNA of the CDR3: TGTGCCAGCAGCTTAGCTCCCCAGTCGAAACGGGACTACACCTTC.

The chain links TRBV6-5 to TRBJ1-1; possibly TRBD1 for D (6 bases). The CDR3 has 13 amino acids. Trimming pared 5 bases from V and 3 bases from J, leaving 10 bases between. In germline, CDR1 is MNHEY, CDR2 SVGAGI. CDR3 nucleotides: TGTGCCAGCAGTACAGGGCCCCACACTGAAGCTTTCTTT. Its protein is CASSTGPHTEAFF.

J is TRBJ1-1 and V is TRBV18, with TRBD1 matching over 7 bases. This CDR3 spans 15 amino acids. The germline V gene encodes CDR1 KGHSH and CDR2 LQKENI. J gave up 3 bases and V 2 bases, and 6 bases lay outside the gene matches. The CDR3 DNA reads TGTGCCAGCTCACCAAGGGCAGGGGGAGACACTGAAGCTTTCTTT. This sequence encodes CASSPRAGGDTEAFF.

The CDR3 loop reads CASSLRGEGNEQFF. The CDR3 coding sequence is TGTGCCAGCAGCTTAAGGGGGGAGGGCAATGAGCAGTTCTTC. The chain links TRBV7-6 to TRBJ2-1, with a possible D match to TRBD2 (7 bases). CDR3 length: 14 residues. Germline assignment: CDR1 SGHVS and CDR2 FNYEAQ. Trimming stripped 2 bases from V and 6 bases from J, with 11 bases between.

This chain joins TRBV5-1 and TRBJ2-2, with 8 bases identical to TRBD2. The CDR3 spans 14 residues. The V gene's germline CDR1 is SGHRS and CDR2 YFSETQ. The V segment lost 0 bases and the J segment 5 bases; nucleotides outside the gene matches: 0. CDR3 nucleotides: TGCGCCAGCAGCTTGGCGGGAGGGACCGGGGAGCTGTTTTTT. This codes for CASSLAGGTGELFF.

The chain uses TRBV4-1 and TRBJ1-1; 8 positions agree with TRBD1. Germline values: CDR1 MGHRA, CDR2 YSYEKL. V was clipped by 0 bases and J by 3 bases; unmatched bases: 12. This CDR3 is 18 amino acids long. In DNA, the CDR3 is TGCGCCAGCAGCCAAGAGGAACAGGGGGGCCGCGGGGACACTGAAGCTTTCTTT. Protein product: CASSQEEQGGRGDTEAFF.

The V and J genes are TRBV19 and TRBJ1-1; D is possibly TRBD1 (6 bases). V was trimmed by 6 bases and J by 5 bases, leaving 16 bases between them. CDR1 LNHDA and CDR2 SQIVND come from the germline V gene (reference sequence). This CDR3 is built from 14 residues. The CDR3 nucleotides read TGTGCCAGTAGCCCGGGACAATCGGGAACTGAAGCTTTCTTT. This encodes CASSPGQSGTEAFF.

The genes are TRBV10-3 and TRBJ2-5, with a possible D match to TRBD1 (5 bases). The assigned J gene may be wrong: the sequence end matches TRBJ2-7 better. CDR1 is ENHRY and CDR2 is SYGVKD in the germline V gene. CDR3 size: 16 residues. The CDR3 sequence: CAISESIGVGPYEQYF. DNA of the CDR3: TGTGCCATCAGTGAGTCGATAGGTGTGGGGCCCTACGAGCAGTACTTC.

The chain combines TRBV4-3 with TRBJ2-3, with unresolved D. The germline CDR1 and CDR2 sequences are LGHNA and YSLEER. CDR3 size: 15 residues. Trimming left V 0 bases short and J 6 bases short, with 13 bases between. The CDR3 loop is CASSQDPAGLDTQYF. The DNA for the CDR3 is TGCGCCAGCAGCCAAGATCCAGCTGGGCTGGATACGCAGTATTTT.

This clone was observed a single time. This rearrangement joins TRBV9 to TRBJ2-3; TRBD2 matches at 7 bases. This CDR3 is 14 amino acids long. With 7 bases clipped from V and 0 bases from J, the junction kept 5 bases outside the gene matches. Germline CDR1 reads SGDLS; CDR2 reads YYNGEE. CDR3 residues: CASQLAPSTDTQYF. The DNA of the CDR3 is TGTGCCAGCCAACTAGCGCCTAGCACAGATACGCAGTATTTT.

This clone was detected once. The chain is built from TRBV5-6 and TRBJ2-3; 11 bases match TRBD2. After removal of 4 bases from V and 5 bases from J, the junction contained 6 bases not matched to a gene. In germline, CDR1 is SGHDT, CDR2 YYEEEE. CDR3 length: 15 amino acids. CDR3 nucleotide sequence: TGTGCCAGCAGCGAGGGACTAGCGGCGATAGATACGCAGTATTTT. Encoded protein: CASSEGLAAIDTQYF.

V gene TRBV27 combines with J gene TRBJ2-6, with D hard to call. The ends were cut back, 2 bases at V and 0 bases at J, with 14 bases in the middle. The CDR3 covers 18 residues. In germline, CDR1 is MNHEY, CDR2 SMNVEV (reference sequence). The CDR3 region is CASSLPPSGASGANVLTF. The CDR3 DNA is TGTGCCAGCAGTTTACCACCTTCGGGTGCCTCTGGGGCCAACGTCCTGACTTTC.

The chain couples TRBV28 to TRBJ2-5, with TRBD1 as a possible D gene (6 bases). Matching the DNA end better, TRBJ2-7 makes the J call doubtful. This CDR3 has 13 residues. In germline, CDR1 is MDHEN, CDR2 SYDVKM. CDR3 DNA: TGTGCCAGCAGTAGACAGGCCTCCTACGAGCAGTACTTC. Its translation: CASSRQASYEQYF.

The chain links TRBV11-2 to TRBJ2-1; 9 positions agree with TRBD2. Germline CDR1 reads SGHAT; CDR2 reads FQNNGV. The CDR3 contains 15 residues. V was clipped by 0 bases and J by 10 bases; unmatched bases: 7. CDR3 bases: TGTGCCAGCAGCTTAGAAATCGGACTAGCGATAGAGCAGTTCTTC. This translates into CASSLEIGLAIEQFF.

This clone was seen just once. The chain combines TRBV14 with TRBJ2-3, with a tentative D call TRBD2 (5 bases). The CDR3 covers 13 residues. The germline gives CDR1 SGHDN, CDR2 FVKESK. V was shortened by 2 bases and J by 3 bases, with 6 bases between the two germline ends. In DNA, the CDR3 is TGTGCCAGCAGCCAAATAGCGACAGATACGCAGTATTTT. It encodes CASSQIATDTQYF.

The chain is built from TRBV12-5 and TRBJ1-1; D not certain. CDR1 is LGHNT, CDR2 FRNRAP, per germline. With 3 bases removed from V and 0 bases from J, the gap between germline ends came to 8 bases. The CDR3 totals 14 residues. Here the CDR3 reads CASGFGGLNTEAFF. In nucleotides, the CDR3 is TGTGCTAGTGGTTTTGGCGGGCTGAACACTGAAGCTTTCTTT.

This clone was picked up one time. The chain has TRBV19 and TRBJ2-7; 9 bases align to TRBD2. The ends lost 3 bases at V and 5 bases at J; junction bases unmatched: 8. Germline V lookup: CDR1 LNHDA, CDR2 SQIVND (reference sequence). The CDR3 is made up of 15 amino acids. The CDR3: CASSMGLALSNEQYF. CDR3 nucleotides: TGTGCCAGTAGTATGGGACTAGCTCTATCCAACGAGCAGTACTTC.

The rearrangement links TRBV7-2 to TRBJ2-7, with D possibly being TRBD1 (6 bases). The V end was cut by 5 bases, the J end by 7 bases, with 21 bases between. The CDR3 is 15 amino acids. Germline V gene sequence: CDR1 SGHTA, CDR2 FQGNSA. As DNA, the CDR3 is TGTGCCAGCAGCCTGGGACACCCGTCGATGTATGAGCAGTACTTC. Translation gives CASSLGHPSMYEQYF.

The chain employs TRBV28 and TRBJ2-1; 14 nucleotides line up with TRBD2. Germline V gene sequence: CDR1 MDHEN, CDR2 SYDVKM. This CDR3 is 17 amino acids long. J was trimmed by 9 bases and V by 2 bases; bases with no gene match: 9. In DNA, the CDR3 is TGTGCCAGCAGTTTACGCCGACTAGCGGGAGGGTTTGGTGAGCAGTTCTTC. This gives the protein CASSLRRLAGGFGEQFF.